This T cell receptor beta chain was retrieved from a study of OX40 agonist ivuxolimab in advanced cancers. Generated by immunoSEQ multiplex PCR, the TCRdb table keeps only in-frame clones and is missing some. This table holds roughly 58,000 clones, approximately 80% found once. Germline CDR1 is LGHNA and CDR2 is YSLEER. The ends were cut back, 1 base at V and 6 bases at J, with 21 bases in the middle. This CDR3 region has 18 residues. Sequenced here: CD4+ or CD8+ T cells sorted from blood, sampled in a trial of the OX40 agonist ivuxolimab. The source is an adult with an advanced solid tumor such as melanoma, head and neck, liver or kidney cancer. The chain couples TRBV4-3 to TRBJ1-4; tentatively, D is TRBD1 (6 bases). This CDR3 is CASSQGGQGFTPDEKLFF. The CDR3 DNA sequence: TGCGCCAGCAGCCAAGGGGGGCAGGGGTTCACACCGGATGAAAAACTGTTTTTT.